These 3 T cell receptor beta chains were sequenced from one sample in a study of cytomegalovirus exposure and HLA in healthy donors. Profiled with immunoSEQ multiplex PCR; TCRdb holds only in-frame clones, not every one. The data contain 110,000 to 150,000 clones, about nine tenths of them seen just once; the ten biggest clones take up just under 3%. Sequences were obtained from PBMCs. These receptors were obtained from a man aged 18 to 30 in good health and CMV-seronegative.

This rearrangement joins TRBV11-2 to TRBJ1-2; 7 bases are a match to TRBD1. CDR1 is SGHAT and CDR2 is FQNNGV in the germline V gene. The V gene end was trimmed by 5 bases and the J gene end by 4 bases; junction bases not matched to a gene: 16. This CDR3 region has 17 residues. The CDR3 spells CASSNLPRTGKPYGYTF. CDR3 DNA sequence: TGTGCCAGCAGCAATCTTCCCCGGACAGGCAAACCCTATGGCTACACCTTC.

V gene TRBV27 combines with J gene TRBJ2-5, with TRBD1 matching 11 bases. CDR3 size: 17 residues. The V and J ends lost 0 bases and 7 bases, in that order; junction bases with no gene match: 10. Germline lookup yields CDR1 MNHEY and CDR2 SMNVEV (reference sequence). The CDR3 sequence: CASSLSGQGDVIGTQYF. Written as DNA, the CDR3 is TGTGCCAGCAGTTTATCGGGACAGGGGGATGTTATAGGGACCCAGTACTTC.

J is TRBJ2-7 and V is TRBV5-4, with a weak D call TRBD2 (6 bases). CDR1 and CDR2 (germline): SGHNT, YYREEE (reference sequence). The CDR3 contains 13 residues. Trimming pared 3 bases from V and 0 bases from J, leaving 7 bases between. DNA of the CDR3: TGTGCCAGCAGCTCGGACTACTCCTACGAGCAGTACTTC. Translated, it gives CASSSDYSYEQYF. Filled out from reference TRBV5-4 and TRBJ2-7, the complete variable domain reads ETGVTQSPTHLIKTRGQQVTLRCSSQSGHNTVSWYQQALGQGPQFIFQYYREEENGRGNFPPRFSGLQFPNYSSELNVNALELDDSALYLCASSSDYSYEQYFGPGTRLTVT.